This T cell receptor (beta chain) was found in a study of T cells in Graves' hyperthyroidism and ophthalmopathy. Amplification of TCR beta CDR3 regions used RNA as the template. RT-PCR in the first round (using the HTBI primer set) targeted the TCR CDR3. A single record per CDR3 protein comes from TCRdb applying MiXCR to the multiplex PCR reads. The table has some 720,000 distinct CDR3 sequences, around 15% seen once. Patients aged 18 to 65 had newly diagnosed hyperthyroidism that had lasted under 2 months. Clinical symptoms, serum thyroxine and TRAb, thyroid ultrasound and orbital computed tomography together formed the diagnostic basis. V was shortened by 0 bases and J by 2 bases, with 17 bases between the two germline ends. This CDR3 has 17 residues. Germline V CDR1 and CDR2: LGHNA, YNFKEQ. Many counts were recorded for this clonotype.

The source material was blood. The clonotype originates from a man aged 18 to 30 with Graves' hyperthyroidism. The rearrangement uses TRBV4-2 and TRBJ2-7, with a tentative D call TRBD1 (5 bases). CDR3 nucleotide sequence: TGTGCCAGCAGCCAAGAATCCGTCAGGGAATGGGCCTACGAGCAGTACTTC. The encoded protein is CASSQESVREWAYEQYF.